These T cell receptor beta chains were read from a single sample in a study of T cells expressing NK-cell markers. TCRdb reprocessed the 5' RACE reads, keeping one entry per CDR3 protein, no DNA. In all, the sample yields about 460,000 distinct CDR3 sequences. Sequenced: blood T cells: a sorted CD56 or NKG2C T cell subset, CD4+ or CD8+ T cells, or bulk PBMC T cells (not recorded which). The receptors shown here come from a woman aged 45-60 years in good health. CDR3s include the opening cysteine and the closing phenylalanine or tryptophan. Each record gives: CDR3 length, V gene, J gene, CDR3 protein.

>12|TRBV30|TRBJ1-1
CAQYMGAAEAFF
>16|TRBV18|TRBJ1-5
CASSPRDRVSNQPQHF
>13|TRBV29-1|TRBJ2-3
CSVAPMSTDTQYF
>14|TRBV19|TRBJ2-4
CASSPAGGKNIQYF
>15|TRBV20-1|TRBJ2-3
CSTWSQASGFDTQYF
>15|TRBV14|TRBJ1-5
CASSQQQGYYQPQHF
>15|TRBV25-1|TRBJ2-3
CASSAGSMGTDTQYF
>16|TRBV18|TRBJ1-1
CASSPRGGFVNTEAFF
>15|TRBV20-1|TRBJ2-1
CSARGAGTGKDEQFF
>14|TRBV29-1|TRBJ2-1
CSVEGQARGNEQFF
>15|TRBV4-2|TRBJ2-1
CASSQGEDGGEEQFF
>16|TRBV12-3/TRBV12-4|TRBJ1-3
CASSLVVGTAGNTIYF
>16|TRBV7-9|TRBJ2-3
CASTSALVRNADTQYF
>15|TRBV7-9|TRBJ1-2
CASSTGTVEYYGYTF
>13|TRBV29-1|TRBJ2-7
CSVKSPVPYEQYF
>16|TRBV7-2|TRBJ2-1
CASSFSAGQFDNEQFF
>14|TRBV3-1|TRBJ1-1
CASSYGQVNTEAFF
>13|TRBV6-1|TRBJ1-1
CASSGQGTFEAFF
>15|TRBV12-3/TRBV12-4|TRBJ2-5
CASSGRQGRRETQYF
>15|TRBV5-4|TRBJ2-5
CASGPGLEKQETQYF
>15|TRBV7-9|TRBJ2-2
CASGDLAGNTGELFF
>16|TRBV5-1|TRBJ2-2
CASSVTGDPNTGELFF
>15|TRBV5-1|TRBJ2-7
CASSNGPDNSYEQYF
>12|TRBV6-1|TRBJ2-1
CASSERGYEQFF
>16|TRBV6-2/TRBV6-3|TRBJ2-5
CASRPPGVGSQETQYF
>13|TRBV20-1|TRBJ2-3
CSASPSSGDTQYF
>15|TRBV15|TRBJ2-1
CATSRDQTAYNEQFF
>15|TRBV7-7|TRBJ2-3
CASSLGLAVTDTQYF
>15|TRBV9|TRBJ1-1
CASKRSWTDNTEAFF
>15|TRBV11-3|TRBJ2-2
CASSLRGGVTGELFF
>13|TRBV19|TRBJ2-7
CASAQGKVNEQYF
>15|TRBV5-1|TRBJ2-5
CASSLSNGLMGTQYF
>13|TRBV6-2/TRBV6-3|TRBJ2-1
CASSWGWPNEQFF
>16|TRBV25-1|TRBJ2-1
CASSDSTSSPFNEQFF
>12|TRBV3-1|TRBJ1-1
CASSYDRGEAFF
>13|TRBV12-3/TRBV12-4|TRBJ1-1
CASLEDWNTEAFF
>14|TRBV7-9|TRBJ2-1
CASSLVEAGGPHFF
>17|TRBV10-3|TRBJ2-3
CAISDGSGVERRDTQYF
>16|TRBV14|TRBJ2-7
CASSQGLAGTSYEQYF
>16|TRBV24-1|TRBJ2-7
CATSVGTSGSQGEQYF
>16|TRBV20-1|TRBJ2-3
CSAPEATSGRAQTQYF
>15|TRBV5-1|TRBJ2-1
CASSVTPGTYNEQFF
>14|TRBV12-3/TRBV12-4|TRBJ2-7
CASSWTQLVYEQYF
>12|TRBV25-1|TRBJ1-1
CASRTANTEAFF
>14|TRBV2|TRBJ2-7
CASIPNRQVYEQYF
>12|TRBV12-3/TRBV12-4|TRBJ1-1
CASSTWNTEAFF
>15|TRBV15|TRBJ1-6
CATSRAGTGGSPLHF
>14|TRBV9|TRBJ2-1
CASSVSGVYNEQFF
>13|TRBV25-1|TRBJ1-4
CASSGGWNEKLFF
>13|TRBV5-1|TRBJ2-7
CASSLSAKYEQYF
>15|TRBV4-1|TRBJ2-7
CASSLTTTIHNEQYF
>18|TRBV27|TRBJ2-5
CASTKSGPGPLPQETQYF
>16|TRBV12-3/TRBV12-4|TRBJ1-5
CASSKGGGRGNQPQHF